This T cell receptor (beta chain) was sequenced in a study of ipilimumab plus nivolumab after autologous stem cell transplantation. Study as a whole: Patients received a median of about 5 ipilimumab and roughly eight nivolumab doses. Overall study results and limits: Authors suggest TCR repertoire, Treg phenotype and gut microbiota support further study.

The table came from immunoSEQ multiplex PCR; TCRdb's copy has only in-frame clones and leaves some out. The sample consists of about 16,000 clones, approximately 81% of them appearing once. Starting 14 to 28 days after autologous transplant, ipilimumab 1 mg/kg was given. CDR1 and CDR2 from the germline V gene are MDHEN and SYDVKM. There are 14 residues in the CDR3. Trimming took 5 bases from V and 3 from J; bases not matched to a gene: 7. To note about this clone: What it binds is unknown.

The clonotype was recovered from a male donor with diffuse large B-cell lymphoma. The chain joins TRBV28 to TRBJ2-7; 7 bases are shared with TRBD1. Specimen: PBMCs, collected in a trial of ipilimumab plus nivolumab as post-transplant consolidation. The CDR3 sequence: CASSPFDRDYEQYF. The CDR3 DNA reads TGTGCCAGCAGTCCTTTCGACAGGGACTACGAGCAGTACTTC.